This T cell receptor (beta chain) was found in a study of PD-L1 blockade in urothelial cancer. The overall study: Patients had undergone 0 to 3 prior chemotherapy regimens. Blood drawn 3 weeks (second dose) and 6 weeks after treatment start was analyzed. Blood samples contained a median 141,255 T cells.

The sample holds one count of this clone. The sample has other DNA sequences that encode this CDR3 too. Libraries were prepared by immunoSEQ multiplex PCR; TCRdb keeps only in-frame clonotypes and omits some of them. Of 60,000 to 75,000 clones detected, around 83% appear once; the ten largest clones hold approximately 10%. Time point reported: pretreatment peripheral blood. Locally advanced or metastatic urothelial carcinoma affected the patients. Trimming removed 0 bases from V and 6 bases from J; junction bases left unmatched: 8. The CDR3 is 16 amino acids. The germline V gene has CDR1 SGHVS and CDR2 FQNEAQ.

The rearrangement uses TRBV7-8 and TRBJ2-3, with 8 bases aligning to TRBD2. Specimen: PBMCs, collected around atezolizumab (anti-PD-L1) treatment. The clonotype comes from a woman between 70 and 85 years old with urothelial cancer. The CDR3 DNA is TGTGCCAGCAGCTTAGCTCCGCGGGGGGCCCAGGATACGCAGTATTTT. It yields the protein CASSLAPRGAQDTQYF.